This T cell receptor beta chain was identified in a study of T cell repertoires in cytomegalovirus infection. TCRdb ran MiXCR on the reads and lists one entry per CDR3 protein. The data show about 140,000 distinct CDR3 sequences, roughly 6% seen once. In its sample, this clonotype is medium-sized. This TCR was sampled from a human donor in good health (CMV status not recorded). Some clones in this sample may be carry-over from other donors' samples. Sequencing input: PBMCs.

The CDR3 region has the DNA TGTGCCAGCAGCCCCGGATTGGGGCGCCTTCATCAGCCCCAGCATTTT. As protein: CASSPGLGRLHQPQHF. The gene calls are TRBV7-2 and TRBJ1-5; tentative D call: TRBD1 (5 bases). Germline CDR1 SGHTA, CDR2 FQGNSA. This CDR3 is 16 amino acids long. The ends were cut back, 5 bases at V and 5 bases at J, with 19 bases in the middle.